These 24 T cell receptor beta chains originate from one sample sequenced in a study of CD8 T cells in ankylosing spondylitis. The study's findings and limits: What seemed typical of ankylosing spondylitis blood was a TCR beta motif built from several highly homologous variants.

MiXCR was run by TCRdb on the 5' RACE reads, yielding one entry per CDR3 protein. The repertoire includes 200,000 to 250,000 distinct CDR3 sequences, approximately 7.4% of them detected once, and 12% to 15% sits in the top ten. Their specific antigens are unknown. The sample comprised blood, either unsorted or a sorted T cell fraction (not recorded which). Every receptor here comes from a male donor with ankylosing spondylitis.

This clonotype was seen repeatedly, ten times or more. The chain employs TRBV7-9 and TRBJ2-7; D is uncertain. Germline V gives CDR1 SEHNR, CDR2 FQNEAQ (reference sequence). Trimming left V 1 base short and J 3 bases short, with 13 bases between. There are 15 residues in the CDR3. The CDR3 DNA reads TGTGCCAGCAGCTTAGGCGCAGGCAGCTACTACGAGCAGTACTTC. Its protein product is CASSLGAGSYYEQYF. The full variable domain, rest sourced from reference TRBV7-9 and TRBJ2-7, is DTGVSQNPRHKITKRGQNVTFRCDPISEHNRLYWYRQTLGQGPEFLTYFQNEAQLEKSRLLSDRFSAERPKGSFSTLEIQRTEQGDSAMYLCASSLGAGSYYEQYFGPGTRLTVT.

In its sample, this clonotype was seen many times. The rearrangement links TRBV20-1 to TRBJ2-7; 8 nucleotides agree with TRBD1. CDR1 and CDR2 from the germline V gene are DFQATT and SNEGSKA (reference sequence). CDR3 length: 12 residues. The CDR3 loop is CTIGTGRYEQYF. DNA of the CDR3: TGCACCATCGGGACAGGTCGGTACGAGCAGTACTTC.

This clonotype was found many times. This chain's CDR3 is CASSEGQGYGYTF. DNA for the CDR3: TGTGCCAGCAGTGAAGGACAGGGGTATGGCTACACCTTC. This chain joins TRBV6-1 and TRBJ1-2; 8 nucleotides match TRBD1. The CDR3 is 13 residues long. Trimming removed 1 base from V and 5 bases from J; junction bases left unmatched: 0. Per germline, CDR1 MNHNS and CDR2 SASEGT.

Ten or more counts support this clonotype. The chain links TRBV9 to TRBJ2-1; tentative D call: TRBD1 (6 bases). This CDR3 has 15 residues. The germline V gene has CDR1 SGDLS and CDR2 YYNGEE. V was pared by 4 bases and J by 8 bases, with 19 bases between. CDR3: CASSLGGGGWDEQFF. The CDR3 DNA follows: TGTGCCAGCAGCCTGGGTGGGGGCGGTTGGGATGAGCAGTTCTTC.

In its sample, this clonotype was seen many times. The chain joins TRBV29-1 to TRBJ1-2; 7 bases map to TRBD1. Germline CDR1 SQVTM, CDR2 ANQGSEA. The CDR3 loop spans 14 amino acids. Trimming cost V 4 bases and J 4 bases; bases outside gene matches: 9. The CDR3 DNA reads TGCAGCGTTGCCGGGCCAGGGGGTATCTATGGCTACACCTTC. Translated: CSVAGPGGIYGYTF.

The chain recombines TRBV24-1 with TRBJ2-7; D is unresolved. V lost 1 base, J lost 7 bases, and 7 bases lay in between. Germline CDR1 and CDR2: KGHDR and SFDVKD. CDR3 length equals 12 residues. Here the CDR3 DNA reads TGTGCCACCAGTGATTTCGAAGGGGAGCAGTACTTC. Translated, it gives CATSDFEGEQYF.

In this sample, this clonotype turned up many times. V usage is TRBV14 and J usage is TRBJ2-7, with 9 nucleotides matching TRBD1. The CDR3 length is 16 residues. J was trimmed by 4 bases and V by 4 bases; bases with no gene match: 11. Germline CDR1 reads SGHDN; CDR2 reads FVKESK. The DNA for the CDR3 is TGTGCCAGCAGCCCTAGGGACAGGGTTCCCTCATACGAGCAGTACTTC. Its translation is CASSPRDRVPSYEQYF.

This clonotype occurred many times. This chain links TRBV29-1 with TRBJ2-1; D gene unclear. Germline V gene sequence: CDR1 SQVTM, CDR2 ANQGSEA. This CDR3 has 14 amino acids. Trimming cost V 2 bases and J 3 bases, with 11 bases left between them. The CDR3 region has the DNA TGCAGCGTTGAACAAGGGTTTGGCTACAATGAGCAGTTCTTC. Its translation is CSVEQGFGYNEQFF.

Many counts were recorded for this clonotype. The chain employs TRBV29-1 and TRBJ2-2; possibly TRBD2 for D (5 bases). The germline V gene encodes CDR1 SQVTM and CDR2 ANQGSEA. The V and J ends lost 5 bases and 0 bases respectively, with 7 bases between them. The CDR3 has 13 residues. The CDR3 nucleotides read TGCAGCGTTCTAGCAGCGAACACCGGGGAGCTGTTTTTT. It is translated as CSVLAANTGELFF.

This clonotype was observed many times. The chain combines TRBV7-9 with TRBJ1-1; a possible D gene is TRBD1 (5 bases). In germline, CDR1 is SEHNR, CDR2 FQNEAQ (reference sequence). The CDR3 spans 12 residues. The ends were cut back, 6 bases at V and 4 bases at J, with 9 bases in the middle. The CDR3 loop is CASSWGVTEAFF. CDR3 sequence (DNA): TGTGCCAGCAGTTGGGGGGTCACTGAAGCTTTCTTT.

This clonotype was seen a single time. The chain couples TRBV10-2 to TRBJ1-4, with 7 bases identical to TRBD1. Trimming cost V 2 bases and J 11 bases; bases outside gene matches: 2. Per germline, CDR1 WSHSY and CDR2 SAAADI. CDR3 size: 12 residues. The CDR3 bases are TGCGCCAGCAGTGAGAACAGGGGTAAACTGTTTTTT. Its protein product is CASSENRGKLFF.

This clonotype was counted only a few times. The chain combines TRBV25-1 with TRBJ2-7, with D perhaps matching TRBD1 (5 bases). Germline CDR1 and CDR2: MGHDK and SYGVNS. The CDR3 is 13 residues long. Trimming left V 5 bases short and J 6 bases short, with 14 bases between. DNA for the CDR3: TGTGCCAGCAGTTCTCGACAGTCCGTCGAGCAGTACTTC. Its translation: CASSSRQSVEQYF.

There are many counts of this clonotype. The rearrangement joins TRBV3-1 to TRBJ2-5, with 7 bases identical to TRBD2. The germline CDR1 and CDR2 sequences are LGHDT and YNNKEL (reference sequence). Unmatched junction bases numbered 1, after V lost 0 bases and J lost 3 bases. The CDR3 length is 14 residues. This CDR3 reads CASSQEGREETQYF. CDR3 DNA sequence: TGTGCCAGCAGCCAAGAGGGGAGGGAAGAGACCCAGTACTTC.

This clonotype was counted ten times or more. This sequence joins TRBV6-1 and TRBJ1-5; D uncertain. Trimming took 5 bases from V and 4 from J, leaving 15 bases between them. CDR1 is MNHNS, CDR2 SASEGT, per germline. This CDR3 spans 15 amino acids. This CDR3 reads CASSPGRKGNQPQHF. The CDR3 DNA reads TGTGCCAGCAGTCCCGGGAGAAAAGGTAATCAGCCCCAGCATTTT.

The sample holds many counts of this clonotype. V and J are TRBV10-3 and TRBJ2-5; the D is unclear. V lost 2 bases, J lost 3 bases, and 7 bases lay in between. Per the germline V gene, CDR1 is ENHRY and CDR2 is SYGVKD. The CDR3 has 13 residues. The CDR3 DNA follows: TGTGCCATCAGTGAGGGGATTAAAGAGACCCAGTACTTC. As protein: CAISEGIKETQYF.

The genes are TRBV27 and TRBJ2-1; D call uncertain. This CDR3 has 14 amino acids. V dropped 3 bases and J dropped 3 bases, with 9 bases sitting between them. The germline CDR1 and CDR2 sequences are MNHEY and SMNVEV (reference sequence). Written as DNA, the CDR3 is TGTGCCAGCAGTTTTTACCCCCACTACAATGAGCAGTTCTTC. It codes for CASSFYPHYNEQFF.

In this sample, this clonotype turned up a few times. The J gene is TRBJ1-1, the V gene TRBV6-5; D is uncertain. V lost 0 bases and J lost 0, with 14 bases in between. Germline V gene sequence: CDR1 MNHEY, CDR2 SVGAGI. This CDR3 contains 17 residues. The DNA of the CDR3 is TGTGCCAGCAGTTACTCGTTAACCGACCCTATGAACACTGAAGCTTTCTTT. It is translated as CASSYSLTDPMNTEAFF.

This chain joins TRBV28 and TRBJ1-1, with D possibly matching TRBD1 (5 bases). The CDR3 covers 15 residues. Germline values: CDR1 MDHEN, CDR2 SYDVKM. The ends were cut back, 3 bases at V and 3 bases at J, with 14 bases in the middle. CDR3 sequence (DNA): TGTGCCAGCAGTTTTTGGGGGAACCCAGACACTGAAGCTTTCTTT. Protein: CASSFWGNPDTEAFF. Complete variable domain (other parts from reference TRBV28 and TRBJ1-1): DVKVTQSSRYLVKRTGEKVFLECVQDMDHENMFWYRQDPGLGLRLIYFSYDVKMKEKGDIPEGYSVSREKKERFSLILESASTNQTSMYLCASSFWGNPDTEAFFGQGTRLTVV.

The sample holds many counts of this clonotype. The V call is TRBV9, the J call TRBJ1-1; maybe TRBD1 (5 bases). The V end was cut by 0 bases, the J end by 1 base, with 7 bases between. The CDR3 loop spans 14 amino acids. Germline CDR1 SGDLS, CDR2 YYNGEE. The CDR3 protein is CASSVVDKNTEAFF. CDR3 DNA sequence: TGTGCCAGCAGCGTAGTGGACAAGAACACTGAAGCTTTCTTT. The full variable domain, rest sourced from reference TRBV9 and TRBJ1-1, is DSGVTQTPKHLITATGQRVTLRCSPRSGDLSVYWYQQSLDQGLQFLIQYYNGEERAKGNILERFSAQQFPDLHSELNLSSLELGDSALYFCASSVVDKNTEAFFGQGTRLTVV.

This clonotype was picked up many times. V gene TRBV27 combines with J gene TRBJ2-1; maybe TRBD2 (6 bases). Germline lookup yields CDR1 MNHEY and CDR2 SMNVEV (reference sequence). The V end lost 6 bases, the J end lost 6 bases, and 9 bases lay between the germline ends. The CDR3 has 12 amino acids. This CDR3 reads CASSLTSNEQFF. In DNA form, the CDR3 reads TGTGCCAGCAGCCTGACTAGCAATGAGCAGTTCTTC.

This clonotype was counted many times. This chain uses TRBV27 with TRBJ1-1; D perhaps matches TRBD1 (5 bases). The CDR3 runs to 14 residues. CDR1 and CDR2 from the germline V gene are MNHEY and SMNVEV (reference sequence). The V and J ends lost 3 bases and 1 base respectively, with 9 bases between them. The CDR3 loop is CASSLVGQNTEAFF. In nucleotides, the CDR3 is TGTGCCAGCAGTTTGGTAGGACAGAACACTGAAGCTTTCTTT.

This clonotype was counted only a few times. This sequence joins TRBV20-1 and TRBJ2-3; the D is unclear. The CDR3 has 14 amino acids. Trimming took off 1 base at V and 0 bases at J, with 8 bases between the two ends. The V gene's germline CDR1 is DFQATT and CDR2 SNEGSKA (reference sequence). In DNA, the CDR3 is TGCAGTGCTAGAGGGCACAGTAGCACAGATACGCAGTATTTT. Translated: CSARGHSSTDTQYF.

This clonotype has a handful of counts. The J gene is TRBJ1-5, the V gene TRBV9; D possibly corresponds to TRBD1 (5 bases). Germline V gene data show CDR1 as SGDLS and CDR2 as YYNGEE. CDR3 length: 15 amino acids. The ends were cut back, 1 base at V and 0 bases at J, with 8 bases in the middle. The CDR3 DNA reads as TGTGCCAGCAGCGTATTTGACAGTAGCAATCAGCCCCAGCATTTT. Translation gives CASSVFDSSNQPQHF.

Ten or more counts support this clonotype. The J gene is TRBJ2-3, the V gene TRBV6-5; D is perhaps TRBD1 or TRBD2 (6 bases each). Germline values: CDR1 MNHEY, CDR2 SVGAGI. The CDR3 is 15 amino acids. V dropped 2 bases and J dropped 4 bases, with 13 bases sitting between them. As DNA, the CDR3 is TGTGCCAGCAGTTACAGGGGGGACGGGGCAGATACGCAGTATTTT. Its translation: CASSYRGDGADTQYF.